The clone carrying this T cell receptor (beta chain) was recorded a few times. Antigen specificity is unknown. At one of its ends the junction is not consistent with the germline gene, which may arise from a read error. The sample is drawn from a study of beta chain features in type 1 diabetes. Points from the study as a whole: Within each of all four CD4+ subsets, Type 1 diabetes patients had TCRB CDR3s that were moderately but significantly shorter. In type 1 diabetes patients, VDJ junctions had fewer insertions; deletions at these junctions were more frequent. PCR could preferentially amplify shorter templates, alike in patients and controls. Naive, central memory and Treg TCRB repertoires seemed to resemble each other more closely in patients than they did in healthy donors.

CDR1 and CDR2 (germline): SGHTA, FQGNSA. CDR3 length equals 15 residues. Expressed TCRB transcripts got sequenced, as all isolated RNA was reverse transcribed. Measured with immunoSEQ multiplex PCR; TCRdb has only the in-frame clones, and not every one. The sample includes fewer than 500,000 clones, more than 11% seen only once; the top ten take 0.03% to 0.04%. Sequencing input: naive CD4+ T cells from blood. This receptor was obtained from a young man in good health. This rearrangement joins TRBV7-2 to TRBJ2-1, with D possibly matching TRBD1 (6 bases). As DNA, the CDR3 is TGTGCCAGCAGCTTAGCGCCGGGACACTACAGTGAGCAGTTCTTC. Its translation is CASSLAPGHYSEQFF.